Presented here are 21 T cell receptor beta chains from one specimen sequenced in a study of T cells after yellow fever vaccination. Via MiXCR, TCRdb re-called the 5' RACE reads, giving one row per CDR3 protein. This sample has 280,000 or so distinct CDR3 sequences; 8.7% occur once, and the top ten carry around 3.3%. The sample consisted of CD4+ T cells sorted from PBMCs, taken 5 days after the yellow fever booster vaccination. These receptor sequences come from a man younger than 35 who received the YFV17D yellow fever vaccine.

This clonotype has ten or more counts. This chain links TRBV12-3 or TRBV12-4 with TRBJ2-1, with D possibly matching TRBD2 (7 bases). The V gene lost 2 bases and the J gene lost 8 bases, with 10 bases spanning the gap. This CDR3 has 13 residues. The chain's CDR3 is CASSLRGADEQFF. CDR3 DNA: TGTGCCAGCAGTTTACGGGGGGCGGATGAGCAGTTCTTC.

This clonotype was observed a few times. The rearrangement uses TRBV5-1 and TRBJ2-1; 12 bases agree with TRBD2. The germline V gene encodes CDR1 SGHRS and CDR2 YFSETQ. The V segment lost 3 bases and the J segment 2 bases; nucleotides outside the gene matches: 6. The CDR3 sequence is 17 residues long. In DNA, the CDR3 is TGCGCCAGCAGCTCGGCCAGGACTAGCGGGACCTACAATGAGCAGTTCTTC. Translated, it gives CASSSARTSGTYNEQFF.

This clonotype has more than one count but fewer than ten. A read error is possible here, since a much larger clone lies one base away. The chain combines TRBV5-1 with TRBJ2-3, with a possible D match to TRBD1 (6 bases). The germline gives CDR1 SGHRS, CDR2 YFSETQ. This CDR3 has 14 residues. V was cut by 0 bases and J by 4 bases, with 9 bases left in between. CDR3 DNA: TGCGCCAGCAGCTTGGGGACAGCTCCAGATACGCAGTATTTT. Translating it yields CASSLGTAPDTQYF.

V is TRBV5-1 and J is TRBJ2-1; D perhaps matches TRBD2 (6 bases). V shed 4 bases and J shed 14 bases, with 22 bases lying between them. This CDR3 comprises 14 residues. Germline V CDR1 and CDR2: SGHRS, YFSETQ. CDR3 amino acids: CASSPGNSGWGEFF. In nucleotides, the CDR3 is TGCGCCAGCAGCCCAGGGAATAGCGGCTGGGGGGAGTTCTTC.

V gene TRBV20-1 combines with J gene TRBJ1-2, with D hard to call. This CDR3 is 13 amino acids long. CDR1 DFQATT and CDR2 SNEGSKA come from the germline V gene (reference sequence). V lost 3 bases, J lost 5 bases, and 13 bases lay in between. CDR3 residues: CSARVARGYGYTF. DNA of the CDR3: TGCAGTGCTAGGGTCGCCAGAGGGTATGGCTACACCTTC.

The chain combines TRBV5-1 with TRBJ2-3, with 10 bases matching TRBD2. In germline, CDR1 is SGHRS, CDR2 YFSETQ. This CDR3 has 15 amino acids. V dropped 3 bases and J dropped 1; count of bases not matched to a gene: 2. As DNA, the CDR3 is TGCGCCAGCAGCTATAGCGGGGGGCGCACAGATACGCAGTATTTT. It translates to CASSYSGGRTDTQYF.

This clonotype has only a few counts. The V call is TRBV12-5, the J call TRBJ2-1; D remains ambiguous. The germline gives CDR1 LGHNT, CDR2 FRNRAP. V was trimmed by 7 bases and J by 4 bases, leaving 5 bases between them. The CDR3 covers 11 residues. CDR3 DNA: TGTGCTAGTGAGGGATACAATGAGCAGTTCTTC. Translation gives CASEGYNEQFF.

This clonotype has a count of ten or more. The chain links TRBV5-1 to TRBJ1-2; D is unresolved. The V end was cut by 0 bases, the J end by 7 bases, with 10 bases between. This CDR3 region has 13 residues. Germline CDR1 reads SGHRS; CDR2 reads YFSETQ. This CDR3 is CASSLELVAGYTF. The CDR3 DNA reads TGCGCCAGCAGCTTGGAACTGGTGGCTGGCTACACCTTC.

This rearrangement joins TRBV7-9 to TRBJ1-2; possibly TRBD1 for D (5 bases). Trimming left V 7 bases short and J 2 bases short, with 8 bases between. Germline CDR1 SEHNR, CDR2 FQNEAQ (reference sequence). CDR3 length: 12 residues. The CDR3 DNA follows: TGTGCCAGCATAGGGGCAAACTATGGCTACACCTTC. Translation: CASIGANYGYTF.

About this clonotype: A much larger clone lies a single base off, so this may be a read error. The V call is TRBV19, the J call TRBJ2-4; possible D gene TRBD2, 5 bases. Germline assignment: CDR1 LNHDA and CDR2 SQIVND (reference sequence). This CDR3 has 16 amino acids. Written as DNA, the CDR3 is TGTGCCAGTACGGGCCGGGGTTTGGGTTCCAAAAACACTCAGTACTTC. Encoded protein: CASTGRGLGSKNTQYF.

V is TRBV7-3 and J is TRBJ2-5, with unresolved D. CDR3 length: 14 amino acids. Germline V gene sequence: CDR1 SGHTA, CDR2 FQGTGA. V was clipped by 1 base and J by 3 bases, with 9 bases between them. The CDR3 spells CASSLRLNKETQYF. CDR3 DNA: TGTGCCAGCAGCTTAAGGCTGAACAAAGAGACCCAGTACTTC.

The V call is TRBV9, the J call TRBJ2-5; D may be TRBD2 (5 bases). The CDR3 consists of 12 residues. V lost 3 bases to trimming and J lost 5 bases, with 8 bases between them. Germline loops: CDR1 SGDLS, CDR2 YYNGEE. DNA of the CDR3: TGTGCCAGCAGCGCCGAGGGTGAGACCCAGTACTTC. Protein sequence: CASSAEGETQYF.

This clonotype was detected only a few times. The chain's CDR3 is CASSLPRQGVEEKLFF. The CDR3 DNA is TGTGCCAGTAGTTTGCCCCGACAGGGGGTGGAGGAAAAACTGTTTTTT. V gene TRBV19 combines with J gene TRBJ1-4; TRBD1 aligns across 9 bases. The length of the CDR3 is 16 residues. Germline V gives CDR1 LNHDA, CDR2 SQIVND (reference sequence). V was pared by 5 bases and J by 8 bases, with 12 bases of the junction left unmatched.

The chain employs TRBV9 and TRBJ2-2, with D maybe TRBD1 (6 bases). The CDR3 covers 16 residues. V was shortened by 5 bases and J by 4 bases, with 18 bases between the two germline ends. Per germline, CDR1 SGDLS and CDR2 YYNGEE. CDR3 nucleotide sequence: TGTGCCAGCAGACCCGGCCAGGGGCTGGGCACCGGGGAGCTGTTTTTT. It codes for CASRPGQGLGTGELFF.

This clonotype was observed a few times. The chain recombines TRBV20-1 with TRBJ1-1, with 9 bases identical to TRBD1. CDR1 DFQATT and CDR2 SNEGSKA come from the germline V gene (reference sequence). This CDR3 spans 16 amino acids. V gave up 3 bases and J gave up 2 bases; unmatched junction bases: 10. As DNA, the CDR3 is TGCAGTGCTAGTACCGCGGGACAGGGTTTCAACACTGAAGCTTTCTTT. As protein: CSASTAGQGFNTEAFF.

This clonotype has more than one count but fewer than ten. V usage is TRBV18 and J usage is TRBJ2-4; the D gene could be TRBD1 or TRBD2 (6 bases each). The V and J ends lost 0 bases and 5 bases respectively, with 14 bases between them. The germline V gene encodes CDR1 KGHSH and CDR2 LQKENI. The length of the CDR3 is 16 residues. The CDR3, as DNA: TGTGCCAGCTCACCACCTCAGGGGAGGAAAGAAAACATTCAGTACTTC. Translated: CASSPPQGRKENIQYF.

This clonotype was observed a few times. The CDR3: CSASAGTLNYEQYF. The CDR3 DNA reads as TGCAGTGCTAGTGCCGGGACTTTGAACTACGAGCAGTACTTC. The chain combines TRBV20-1 with TRBJ2-7; D is possibly TRBD2 (6 bases). Trimming removed 3 bases at V and 3 bases at J, with 15 bases between. CDR3 length: 14 amino acids. The germline V gene has CDR1 DFQATT and CDR2 SNEGSKA (reference sequence).

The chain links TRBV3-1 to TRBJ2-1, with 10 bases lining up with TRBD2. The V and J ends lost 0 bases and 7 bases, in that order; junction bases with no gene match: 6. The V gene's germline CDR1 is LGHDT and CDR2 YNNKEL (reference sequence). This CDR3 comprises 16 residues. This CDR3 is CASSQDKASGGNEQFF. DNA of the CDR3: TGTGCCAGCAGCCAAGATAAAGCTAGCGGGGGAAATGAGCAGTTCTTC.

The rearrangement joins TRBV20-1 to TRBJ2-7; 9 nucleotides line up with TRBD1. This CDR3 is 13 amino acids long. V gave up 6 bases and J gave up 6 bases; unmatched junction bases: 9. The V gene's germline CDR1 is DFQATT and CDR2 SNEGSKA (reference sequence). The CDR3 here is CSASGTGFSEQYV. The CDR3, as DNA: TGCAGTGCGTCCGGGACAGGGTTTAGCGAGCAGTACGTC.

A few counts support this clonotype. CDR3 sequence (DNA): TGTGCCAGCAGCTTAGAATATTACAATGAGCAGTTCTTC. This encodes CASSLEYYNEQFF. This chain links TRBV7-9 with TRBJ2-1; no definite D call. CDR1 is SEHNR, CDR2 FQNEAQ, per germline (reference sequence). Trimming stripped 1 base from V and 4 bases from J, with 5 bases between. The CDR3 runs to 13 residues.

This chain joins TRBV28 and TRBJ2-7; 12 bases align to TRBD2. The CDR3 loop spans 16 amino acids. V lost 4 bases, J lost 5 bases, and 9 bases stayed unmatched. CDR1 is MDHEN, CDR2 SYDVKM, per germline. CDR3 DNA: TGTGCCAGCAGTTCTAGCGGGGGGGAAACCAGAAACGAGCAGTACGTC. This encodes CASSSSGGETRNEQYV.